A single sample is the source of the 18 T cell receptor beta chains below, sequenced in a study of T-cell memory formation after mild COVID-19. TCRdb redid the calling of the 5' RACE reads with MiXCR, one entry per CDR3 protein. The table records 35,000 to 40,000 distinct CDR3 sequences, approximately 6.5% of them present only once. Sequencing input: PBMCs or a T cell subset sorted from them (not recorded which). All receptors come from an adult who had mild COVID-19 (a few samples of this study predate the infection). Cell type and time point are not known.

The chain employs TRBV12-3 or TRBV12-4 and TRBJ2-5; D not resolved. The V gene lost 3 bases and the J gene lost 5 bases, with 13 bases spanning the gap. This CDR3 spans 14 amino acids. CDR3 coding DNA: TGTGCCAGCAGTTTGGGGTGGAGTCTGGAGACCCAGTACTTC. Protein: CASSLGWSLETQYF.

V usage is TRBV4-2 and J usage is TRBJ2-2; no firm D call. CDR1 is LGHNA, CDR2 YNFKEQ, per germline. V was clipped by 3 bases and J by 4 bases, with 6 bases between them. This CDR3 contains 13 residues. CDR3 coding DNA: TGTGCCAGCAGCCAGAGAGTCACCGGGGAGCTGTTTTTT. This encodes CASSQRVTGELFF.

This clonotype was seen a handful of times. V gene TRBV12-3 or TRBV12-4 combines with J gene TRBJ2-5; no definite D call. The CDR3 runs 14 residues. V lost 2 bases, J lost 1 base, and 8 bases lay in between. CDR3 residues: CASSLMVLQETQYF. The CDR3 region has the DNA TGTGCCAGCAGTTTAATGGTGCTCCAAGAGACCCAGTACTTC.

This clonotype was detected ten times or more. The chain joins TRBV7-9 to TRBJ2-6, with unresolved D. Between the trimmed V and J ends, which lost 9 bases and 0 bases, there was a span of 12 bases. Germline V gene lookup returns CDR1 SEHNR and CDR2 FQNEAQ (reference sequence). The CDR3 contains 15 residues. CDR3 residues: CASSGASSGANVLTF. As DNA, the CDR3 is TGTGCCAGTTCAGGAGCCAGCTCTGGGGCCAACGTCCTGACTTTC.

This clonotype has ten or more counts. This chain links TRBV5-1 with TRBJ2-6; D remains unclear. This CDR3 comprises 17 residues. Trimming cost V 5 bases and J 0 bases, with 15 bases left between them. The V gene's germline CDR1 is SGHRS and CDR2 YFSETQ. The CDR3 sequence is CASRGNDKHSGANVLTF. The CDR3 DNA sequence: TGCGCCAGCAGGGGAAATGACAAACACTCTGGGGCCAACGTCCTGACTTTC.

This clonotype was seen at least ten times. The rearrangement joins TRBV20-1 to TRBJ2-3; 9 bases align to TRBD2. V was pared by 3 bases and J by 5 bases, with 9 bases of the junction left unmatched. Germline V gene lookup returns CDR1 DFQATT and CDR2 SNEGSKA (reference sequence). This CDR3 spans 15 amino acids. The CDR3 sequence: CSASGSLAGLDTQYF. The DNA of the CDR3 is TGCAGTGCTAGCGGTTCCCTAGCGGGACTAGATACGCAGTATTTT.

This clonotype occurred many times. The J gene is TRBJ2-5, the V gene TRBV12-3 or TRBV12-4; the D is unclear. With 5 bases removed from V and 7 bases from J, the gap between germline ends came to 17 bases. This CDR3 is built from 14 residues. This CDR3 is CASSPFKVVGTQYF. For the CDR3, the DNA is TGTGCCAGCAGTCCCTTCAAGGTTGTCGGGACCCAGTACTTC.

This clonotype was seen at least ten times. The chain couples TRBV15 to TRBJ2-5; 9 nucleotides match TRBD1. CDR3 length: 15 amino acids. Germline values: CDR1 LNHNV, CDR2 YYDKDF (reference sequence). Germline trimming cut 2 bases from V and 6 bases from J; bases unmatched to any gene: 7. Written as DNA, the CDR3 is TGTGCCACCAGCAGACGGGGACAGGGCCTACAGACCCAGTACTTC. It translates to CATSRRGQGLQTQYF. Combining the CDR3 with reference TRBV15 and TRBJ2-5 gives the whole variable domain DAMVIQNPRYQVTQFGKPVTLSCSQTLNHNVMYWYQQKSSQAPKLLFHYYDKDFNNEADTPDNFQSRRPNTSFCFLDIRSPGLGDTAMYLCATSRRGQGLQTQYFGPGTRLLVL.

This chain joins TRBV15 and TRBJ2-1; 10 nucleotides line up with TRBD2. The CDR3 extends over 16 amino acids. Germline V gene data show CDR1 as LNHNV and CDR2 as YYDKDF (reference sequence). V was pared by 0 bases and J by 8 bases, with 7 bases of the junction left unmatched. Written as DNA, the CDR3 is TGTGCCACCAGCAGAGATGGGCTAGCGGGGGTGGATGAGCAGTTCTTC. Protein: CATSRDGLAGVDEQFF.

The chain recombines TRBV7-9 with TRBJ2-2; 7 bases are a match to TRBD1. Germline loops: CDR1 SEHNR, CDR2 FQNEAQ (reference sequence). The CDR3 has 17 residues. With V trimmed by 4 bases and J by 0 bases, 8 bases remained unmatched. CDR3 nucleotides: TGTGCCAGCAGCTACGGAGCAGGGACAGCGAACACCGGGGAGCTGTTTTTT. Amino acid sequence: CASSYGAGTANTGELFF.

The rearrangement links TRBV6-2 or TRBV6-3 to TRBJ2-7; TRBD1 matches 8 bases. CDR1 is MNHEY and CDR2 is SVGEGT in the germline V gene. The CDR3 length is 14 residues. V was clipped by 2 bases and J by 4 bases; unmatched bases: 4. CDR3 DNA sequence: TGTGCCAGCAGTTACCTGGACAGGGATTACGAGCAGTACTTC. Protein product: CASSYLDRDYEQYF.

DNA for the CDR3: TGCAGTGCTAGAGATTCGGCGGGGGTTAGCACAGATACGCAGTATTTT. Translation: CSARDSAGVSTDTQYF. The chain couples TRBV20-1 to TRBJ2-3, with 7 nucleotides matching TRBD2. The ends lost 0 bases at V and 0 bases at J; junction bases unmatched: 6. Germline V lookup: CDR1 DFQATT, CDR2 SNEGSKA (reference sequence). The CDR3 is made up of 16 amino acids.

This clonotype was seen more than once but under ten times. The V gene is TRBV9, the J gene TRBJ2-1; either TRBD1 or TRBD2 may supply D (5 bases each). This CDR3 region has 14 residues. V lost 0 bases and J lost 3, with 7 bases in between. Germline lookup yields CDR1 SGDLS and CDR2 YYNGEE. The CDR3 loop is CASSVAGSYNEQFF. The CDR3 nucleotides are TGTGCCAGCAGCGTAGCAGGGAGCTACAATGAGCAGTTCTTC.

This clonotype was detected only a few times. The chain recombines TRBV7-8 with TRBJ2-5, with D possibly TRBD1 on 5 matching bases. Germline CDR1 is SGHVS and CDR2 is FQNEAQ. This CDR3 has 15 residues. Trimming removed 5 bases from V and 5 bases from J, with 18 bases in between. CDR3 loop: CASSRRAAKSETQYF. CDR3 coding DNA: TGTGCCAGCAGCCGCAGGGCAGCAAAGTCGGAGACCCAGTACTTC.

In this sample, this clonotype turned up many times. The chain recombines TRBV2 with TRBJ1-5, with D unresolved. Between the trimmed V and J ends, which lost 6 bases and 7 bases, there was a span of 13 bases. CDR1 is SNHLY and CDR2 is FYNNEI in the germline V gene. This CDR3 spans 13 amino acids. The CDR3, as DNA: TGTGCCAGCAGAGATCATGAAAGGCAGCCCCAGCATTTT. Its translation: CASRDHERQPQHF.

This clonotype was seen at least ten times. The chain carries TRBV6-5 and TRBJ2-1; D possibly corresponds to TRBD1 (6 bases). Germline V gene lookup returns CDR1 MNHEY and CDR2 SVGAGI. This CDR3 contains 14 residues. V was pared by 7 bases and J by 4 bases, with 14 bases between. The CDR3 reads CASTPSGQYNEQFF. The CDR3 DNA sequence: TGTGCCAGCACCCCGTCCGGACAGTACAATGAGCAGTTCTTC.

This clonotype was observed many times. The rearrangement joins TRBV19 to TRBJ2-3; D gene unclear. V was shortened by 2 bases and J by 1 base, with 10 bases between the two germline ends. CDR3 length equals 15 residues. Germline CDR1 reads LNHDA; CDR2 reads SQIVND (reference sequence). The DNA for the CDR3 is TGTGCCAGTAGTATACCCTTATTGGGCACAGATACGCAGTATTTT. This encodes CASSIPLLGTDTQYF.

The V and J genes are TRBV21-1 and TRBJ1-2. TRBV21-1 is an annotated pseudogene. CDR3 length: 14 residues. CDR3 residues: CASSKSTQPYGYTF. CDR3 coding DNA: TGTGCCAGCAGCAAAAGTACGCAGCCGTATGGCTACACCTTC.